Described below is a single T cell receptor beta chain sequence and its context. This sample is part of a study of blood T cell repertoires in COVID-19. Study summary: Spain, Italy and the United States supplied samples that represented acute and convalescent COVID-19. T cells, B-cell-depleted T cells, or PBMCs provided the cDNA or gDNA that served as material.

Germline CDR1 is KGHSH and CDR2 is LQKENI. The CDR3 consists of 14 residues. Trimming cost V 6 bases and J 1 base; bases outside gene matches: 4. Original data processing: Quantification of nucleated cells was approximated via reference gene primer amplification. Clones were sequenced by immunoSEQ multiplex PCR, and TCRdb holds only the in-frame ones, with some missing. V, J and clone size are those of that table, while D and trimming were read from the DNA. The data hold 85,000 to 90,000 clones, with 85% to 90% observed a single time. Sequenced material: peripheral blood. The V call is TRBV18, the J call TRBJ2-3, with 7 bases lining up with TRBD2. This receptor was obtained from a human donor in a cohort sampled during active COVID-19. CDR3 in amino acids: CASSRGDGTDTQYF. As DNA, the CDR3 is TGTGCCAGCTCCCGGGGGGACGGCACAGATACGCAGTATTTT.